This T cell receptor (beta chain) was obtained from a study of CD4 T cells in relation to SARS-CoV-2 and coronaviruses. Study details: TCR beta CDR3s were sequenced after approximately 11-day antigen culture of PBMCs. No peptide or an HIV-1 Nef peptide pool served as negative control.

Notes on the study in general: Crossreactive clones expanded significantly less to SARS-CoV-2 than monoreactive clones.

Trimming stripped 1 base from V and 3 bases from J, with 9 bases between. The CDR3 length is 14 residues. Germline CDR1 is LNHDA and CDR2 is SQIVND (reference sequence). Only a few counts were recorded for this clone. Its antigen is currently unknown. Assay used: immunoSEQ multiplex PCR; TCRdb lists only in-frame clones, some missing. The table has roughly 21,000 clones, 60% to 85% seen once. Unexposed donor CD4+ T cells date from about 2011-2018, before the COVID-19 pandemic. After roughly ten days of culture, CD4+ T cells were isolated. PBMCs were plated at two million per well in IL-2-containing medium.

The sequenced sample was CD4+ T cells from PBMCs, cultured in vitro. The receptor's source is a human donor in good health. V gene TRBV19 combines with J gene TRBJ1-1; TRBD1 is a possible D gene (5 bases). In nucleotides, the CDR3 is TGTGCCAGTAGTATAGTGGGAGGGGACACTGAAGCTTTCTTT. Translating gives CASSIVGGDTEAFF.